This is a list of T cell receptor beta chains from one sample in a study of graft-versus-host responses after intestinal transplantation. Clones were sequenced by immunoSEQ multiplex PCR, and TCRdb holds only the in-frame ones, with some missing. The profile shows more than 20,000 clones, roughly 92% of them singletons. The material sequenced was PBMCs, taken about 37 weeks after intestinal transplant. The receptors originated from a human patient who received an intestinal transplant, so some T cells may come from the graft donor. CDR3s leave out the opening cysteine and the closing phenylalanine or tryptophan. The order of the fields is clone size, V gene, D gene, CDR3 protein. D genes are given only for firm matches. Size tells how often a clone was seen (once, few, many) or the class of an expanded clone, and some rows leave it out.

NA	TRBV18	TRBD1	ASSPGQGSFDEQF
NA	TRBV7-8	TRBD1	ASSLRTTGKYADTQY
NA	TRBV13	NA	ASSLGEAYEQY
NA	TRBV28	TRBD2	ASSDTSDGETQY
NA	TRBV5-1	TRBD1	AGAEGGTGGPGSYNEQF
once	TRBV7-7	NA	ASSLMAGDNEQF
NA	TRBV28	NA	ASSFDRRNQPQH
NA	TRBV4-1	TRBD1	ASSQEPSTGAFYYEQY
NA	TRBV28	TRBD1	ASSSWTGGGYEQY
NA	TRBV5-4	NA	ASSLDSSYNEQF
NA	TRBV15	NA	ATSRDSWAAGRLQETQY
once	TRBV7-9	NA	ASSPGGMGEAF
NA	TRBV6-6	NA	ASKEGGGEKLF
NA	TRBV28	NA	ASGNYGYT
NA	TRBV9	NA	ASSPAYNEQF
NA	TRBV10-2	TRBD2	ASSGLATYNEQF
NA	TRBV20-1	NA	SASRYNEQF
NA	TRBV7-9	NA	ASSLAGHRDTAYNEQF
NA	TRBV5-4	NA	AGMSATGELF
NA	TRBV7-9	NA	ASSLARVTVPADTQY
once	TRBV28	NA	ASSLDPFYGYT
NA	TRBV19	TRBD2	ASSIFGRATYNEQF